The following is a TCR beta chain sequence with its context. This clone was picked up a small number of times. The antigen this receptor binds is unknown. The sample holds no much larger clone one base away, and base qualities are not on file. CDR1 and CDR2 were assigned from the germline V gene (reference sequence) as LNHDA and SQIVND. V is cut by 9 bases and J by 1 base, and the space between the germline ends is 15 bases. CDR3 length: 14 amino acids, cysteine to phenylalanine. The retained sequence is limited to the CDR3, 42 bases, with the frame set at the first base. The data were taken from a study of blood T cell repertoires in COVID-19 (TCRdb year 2020). Concerning the study at large: Samples covering the acute and convalescent phases of COVID-19 were provided by collaborators in the United States, Italy and Spain. Where available, HLA class I and class II types were taken from metadata supplied by the sample provider and were not determined by assay-based typing. The sample metadata nearly always contained a de-identified subject ID, COVID-19 status, age in years and sex. The material from the prospective study consisted of cDNA or gDNA derived from T cells, B-cell-depleted T cells, or PBMCs. The samples were drawn from the first 160 participants of the ongoing ImmuneRACE study and from over a thousand subjects provided by 6 global collaborators. The repertoires were released in a freely available public database meant as a resource for research on the immune response to SARS-CoV-2. Deeply sampled blood TCRbeta repertoires from subjects exposed to, actively infected with, or recovered from COVID-19 were included in the dataset.

Whole blood was collected in K2EDTA tubes by collaborating institutions according to the institutions' own protocols. For TCRbeta analysis, collaborator samples were shipped as frozen whole blood, as isolated PBMCs, or as DNA extracted from either sample type. TCRbeta CDR3 regions were amplified from genomic DNA by means of the immunoSEQ Assay, a bias-controlled multiplex PCR. Concerning the study's data processing: Within the assay, amplification of reference gene primers was used to estimate how many nucleated cells each sample contained. To quantify the absolute abundance of each unique TCRbeta CDR3 rearrangement, sequence reads were collapsed and filtered. For each sample, productive Simpson clonality was calculated as the square root of Simpson's diversity index over productive rearrangements. Imported from immuneACCESS, the table was reduced by TCRdb to in-frame sequences with V and J called. These copies leave out some clones; in studies compared against another copy, an unresolved V gene accounts for under half, and the cause of the remainder is not known. V, J and clone size are those of that table, while D and trimming were read from the DNA. The sample table contains under 300,000 clones; only one count was recorded for 82% of them. Of the sample, around 12% falls within the top ten clones.

Study-wide conclusions, independent of this receptor: How much clinical and demographic metadata was included differed by source and by participant, and the metadata was provided uncurated.

Sample: peripheral blood. The sequence links TRBV19 to TRBJ1-1; D gene: possibly TRBD1, on 6 matching bases. This sequence originates from a woman in her fifties or sixties with active or convalescent COVID-19. The DNA reads TGTGCCAGCCGAGGGACACCGGAGAACACTGAAGCTTTCTTT. Translated, it gives CASRGTPENTEAFF.